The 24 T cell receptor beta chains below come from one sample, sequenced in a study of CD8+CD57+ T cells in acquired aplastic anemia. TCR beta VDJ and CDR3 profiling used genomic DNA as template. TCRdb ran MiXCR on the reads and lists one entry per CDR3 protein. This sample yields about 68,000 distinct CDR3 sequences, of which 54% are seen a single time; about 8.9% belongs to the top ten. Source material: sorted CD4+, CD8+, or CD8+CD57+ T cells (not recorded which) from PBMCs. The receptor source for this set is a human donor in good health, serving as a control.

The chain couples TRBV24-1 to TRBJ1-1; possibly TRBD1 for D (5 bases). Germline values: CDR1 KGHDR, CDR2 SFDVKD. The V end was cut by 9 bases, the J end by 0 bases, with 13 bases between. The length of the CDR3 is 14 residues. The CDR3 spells CATSSGPLNTEAFF. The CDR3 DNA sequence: TGTGCCACCTCATCAGGGCCCCTGAACACTGAAGCTTTCTTT.

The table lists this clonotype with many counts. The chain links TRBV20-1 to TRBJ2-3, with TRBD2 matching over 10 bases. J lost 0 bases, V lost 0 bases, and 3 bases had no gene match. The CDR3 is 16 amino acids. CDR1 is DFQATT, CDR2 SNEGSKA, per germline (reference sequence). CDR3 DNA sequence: TGCAGTGCTAGAGATTTACTAGCGGGAAGCACAGATACGCAGTATTTT. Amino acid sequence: CSARDLLAGSTDTQYF.

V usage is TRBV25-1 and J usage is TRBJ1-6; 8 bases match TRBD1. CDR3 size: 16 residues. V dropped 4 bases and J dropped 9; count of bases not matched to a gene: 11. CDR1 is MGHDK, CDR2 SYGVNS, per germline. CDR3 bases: TGTGCCAGCAGTGTGTGGGACAGGAGACTGCGTTCACCCCTCCACTTT. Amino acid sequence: CASSVWDRRLRSPLHF.

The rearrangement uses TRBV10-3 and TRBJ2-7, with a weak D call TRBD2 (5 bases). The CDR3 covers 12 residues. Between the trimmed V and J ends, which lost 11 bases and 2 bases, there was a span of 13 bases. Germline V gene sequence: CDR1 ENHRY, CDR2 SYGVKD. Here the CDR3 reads CAVAGKAYEQYF. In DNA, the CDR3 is TGTGCCGTGGCCGGGAAGGCCTACGAGCAGTACTTC.

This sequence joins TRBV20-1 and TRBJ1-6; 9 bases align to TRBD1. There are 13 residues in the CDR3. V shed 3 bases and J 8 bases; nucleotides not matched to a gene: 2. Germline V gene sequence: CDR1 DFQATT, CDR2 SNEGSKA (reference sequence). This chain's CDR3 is CSARGDRDSPLHF. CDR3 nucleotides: TGCAGTGCTAGGGGGGACAGGGATTCACCCCTCCACTTT.

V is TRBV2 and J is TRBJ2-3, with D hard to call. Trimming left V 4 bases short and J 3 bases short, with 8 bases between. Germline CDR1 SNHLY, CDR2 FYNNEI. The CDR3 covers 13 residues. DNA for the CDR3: TGTGCCAGCAGTGTAGGGCAGACAGATACGCAGTATTTT. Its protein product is CASSVGQTDTQYF.

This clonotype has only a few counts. The CDR3 DNA sequence: TGTGCCATCAGTGAGAATGGGGGCGAATCACCCCTCCACTTT. It specifies CAISENGGESPLHF. V gene TRBV10-3 combines with J gene TRBJ1-6, with TRBD1 as a possible D gene (6 bases). The germline gives CDR1 ENHRY, CDR2 SYGVKD. V was clipped by 2 bases and J by 10 bases, with 12 bases between them. The CDR3 extends over 14 amino acids.

CDR3 sequence reads: CATSDDPDTQYF. Here the CDR3 DNA reads TGTGCCACCAGTGATGACCCAGATACGCAGTATTTT. The V gene is TRBV24-1, the J gene TRBJ2-3; D gene uncertain. The ends were cut back, 3 bases at V and 4 bases at J, with 4 bases in the middle. The CDR3 covers 12 residues. From germline, CDR1 is KGHDR and CDR2 SFDVKD.

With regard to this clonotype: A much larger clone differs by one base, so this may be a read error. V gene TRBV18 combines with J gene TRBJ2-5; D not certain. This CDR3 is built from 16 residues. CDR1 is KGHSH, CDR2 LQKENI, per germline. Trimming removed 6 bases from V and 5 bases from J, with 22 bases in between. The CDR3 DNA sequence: TGTGCCAGCTCCCAAACACGGACGGGCCTAGGGGAGACCCAGTACTTC. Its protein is CASSQTRTGLGETQYF.

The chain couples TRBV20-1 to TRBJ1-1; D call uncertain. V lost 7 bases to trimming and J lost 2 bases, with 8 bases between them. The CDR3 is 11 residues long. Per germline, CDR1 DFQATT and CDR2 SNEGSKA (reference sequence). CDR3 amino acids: CSGGGNTEAFF. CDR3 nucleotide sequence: TGCAGTGGGGGTGGAAACACTGAAGCTTTCTTT.

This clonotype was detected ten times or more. CDR3 sequence (DNA): TGTGCCACCAGTGCAGGTTTCTCCACCGGGGAGCTGTTTTTT. It is translated as CATSAGFSTGELFF. The J gene is TRBJ2-2, the V gene TRBV24-1; D unclear. This CDR3 has 14 amino acids. The germline V gene encodes CDR1 KGHDR and CDR2 SFDVKD. Trimming took off 5 bases at V and 4 bases at J, with 10 bases between the two ends.

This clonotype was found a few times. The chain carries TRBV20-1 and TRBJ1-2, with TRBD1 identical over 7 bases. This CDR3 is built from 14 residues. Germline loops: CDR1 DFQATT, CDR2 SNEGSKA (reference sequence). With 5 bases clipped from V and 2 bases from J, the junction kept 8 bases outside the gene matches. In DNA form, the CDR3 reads TGCAGTGCTCCCACCGGGACAGAAAACTATGGCTACACCTTC. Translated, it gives CSAPTGTENYGYTF.

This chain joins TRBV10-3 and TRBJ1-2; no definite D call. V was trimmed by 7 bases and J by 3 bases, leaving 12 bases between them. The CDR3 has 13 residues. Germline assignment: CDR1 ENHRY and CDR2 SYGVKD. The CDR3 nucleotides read TGTGCCATCAACGAGGATGGGGACTATGGCTACACCTTC. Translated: CAINEDGDYGYTF.

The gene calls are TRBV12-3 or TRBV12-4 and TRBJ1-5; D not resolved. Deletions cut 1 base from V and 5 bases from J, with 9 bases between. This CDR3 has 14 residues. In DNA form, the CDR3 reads TGTGCCAGCAGTTTAGACAGAGATGATCAGCCCCAGCATTTT. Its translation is CASSLDRDDQPQHF.

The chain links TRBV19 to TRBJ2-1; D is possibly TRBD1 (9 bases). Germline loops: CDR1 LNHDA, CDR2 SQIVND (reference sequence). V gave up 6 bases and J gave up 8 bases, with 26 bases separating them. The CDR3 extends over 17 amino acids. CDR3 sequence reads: CASSSSGTGPNGDEQFF. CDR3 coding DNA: TGTGCCAGTAGCAGTAGCGGGACAGGGCCCAACGGAGATGAGCAGTTCTTC.

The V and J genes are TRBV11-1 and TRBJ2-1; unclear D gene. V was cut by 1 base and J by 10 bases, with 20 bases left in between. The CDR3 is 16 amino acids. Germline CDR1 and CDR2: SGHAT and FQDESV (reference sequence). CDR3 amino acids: CASSLGAPSLSYEQFF. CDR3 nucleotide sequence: TGTGCCAGCAGCTTAGGCGCCCCCTCCCTAAGCTACGAGCAGTTCTTC. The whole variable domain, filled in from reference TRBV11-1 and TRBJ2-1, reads EAEVAQSPRYKITEKSQAVAFWCDPISGHATLYWYRQILGQGPELLVQFQDESVVDDSQLPKDRFSAERLKGVDSTLKIQPAELGDSAMYLCASSLGAPSLSYEQFFGPGTRLTVL.

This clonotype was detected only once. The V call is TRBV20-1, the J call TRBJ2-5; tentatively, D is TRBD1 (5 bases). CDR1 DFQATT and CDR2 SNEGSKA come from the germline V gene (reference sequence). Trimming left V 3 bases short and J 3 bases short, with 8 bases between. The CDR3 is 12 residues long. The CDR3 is CSASGAEETQYF. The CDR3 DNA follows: TGCAGTGCTAGTGGGGCGGAAGAGACCCAGTACTTC.

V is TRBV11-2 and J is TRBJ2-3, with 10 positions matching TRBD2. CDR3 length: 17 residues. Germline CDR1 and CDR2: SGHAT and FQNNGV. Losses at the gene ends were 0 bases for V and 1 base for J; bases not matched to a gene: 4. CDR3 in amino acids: CASSLDLAGVRTDTQYF. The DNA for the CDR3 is TGTGCCAGCAGCTTAGATCTAGCGGGGGTCCGCACAGATACGCAGTATTTT.

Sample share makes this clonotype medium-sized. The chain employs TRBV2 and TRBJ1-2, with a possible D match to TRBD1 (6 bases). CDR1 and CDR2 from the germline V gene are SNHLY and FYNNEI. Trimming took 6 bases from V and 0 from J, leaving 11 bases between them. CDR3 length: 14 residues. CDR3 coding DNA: TGTGCCAGCAGATGGGGGGCAGCTAACTATGGCTACACCTTC. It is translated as CASRWGAANYGYTF.

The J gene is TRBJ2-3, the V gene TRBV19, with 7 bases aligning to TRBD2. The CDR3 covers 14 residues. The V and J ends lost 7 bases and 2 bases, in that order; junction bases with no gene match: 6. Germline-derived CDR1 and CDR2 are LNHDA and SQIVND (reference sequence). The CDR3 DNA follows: TGTGCCAGTAAAGTGACTAGCTCCACAGATACGCAGTATTTT. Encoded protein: CASKVTSSTDTQYF.

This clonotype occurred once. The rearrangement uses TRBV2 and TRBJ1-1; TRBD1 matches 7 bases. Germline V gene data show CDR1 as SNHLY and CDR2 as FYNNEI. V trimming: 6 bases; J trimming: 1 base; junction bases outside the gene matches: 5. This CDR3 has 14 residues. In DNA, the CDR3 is TGTGCCAGCAGATCTAGGGGGCCGAACACTGAAGCTTTCTTT. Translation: CASRSRGPNTEAFF.

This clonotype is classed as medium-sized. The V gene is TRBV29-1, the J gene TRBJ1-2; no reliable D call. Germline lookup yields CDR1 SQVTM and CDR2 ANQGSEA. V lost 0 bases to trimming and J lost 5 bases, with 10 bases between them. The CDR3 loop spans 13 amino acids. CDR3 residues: CSVEDPGSYGYTF. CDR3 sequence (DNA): TGCAGCGTTGAAGATCCGGGGTCTTATGGCTACACCTTC.

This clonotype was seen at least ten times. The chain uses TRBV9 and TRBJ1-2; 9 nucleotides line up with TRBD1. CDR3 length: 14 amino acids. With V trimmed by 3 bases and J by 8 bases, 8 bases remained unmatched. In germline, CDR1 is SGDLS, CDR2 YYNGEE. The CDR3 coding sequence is TGTGCCAGCAGCGGTACAGGGGGCGATGGCGGCTACACCTTC. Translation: CASSGTGGDGGYTF.

In nucleotides, the CDR3 is TGTGCCATCAGTGATCTAGCGGGCTATGAGCAGTTCTTC. It yields the protein CAISDLAGYEQFF. The rearrangement links TRBV10-3 to TRBJ2-1; 8 positions agree with TRBD2. The CDR3 runs to 13 residues. The V gene's germline CDR1 is ENHRY and CDR2 SYGVKD. V lost 3 bases to trimming and J lost 8 bases; unmatched junction nucleotides: 3.